Listed below are T cell receptor beta chains from one sample, sequenced in a study of blood T cell repertoires in COVID-19. Measured with immunoSEQ multiplex PCR; TCRdb has only the in-frame clones, and not every one. The sample consists of a few hundred thousand clones, roughly 87% of them appearing once. The source material was PBMCs or T cells enriched from blood (not recorded which). All receptors derive from a woman under 40 who had recovered from COVID-19. Both conserved end residues are part of each CDR3. A D gene is named only where the DNA matches it firmly. Some rows mark clone size as missing; the rest say once, few, many or name a class of expanded clone.

>TRBJ1-5|TRBD1|TRBV19|-
CASSYRQGQPQHF
TGTGCCAGTAGTTACCGACAGGGACAGCCCCAGCATTTT
>TRBJ1-5|-|TRBV27|-
CASSLQGMSNQPQHF
TGTGCCAGCAGCCTACAGGGAATGAGCAATCAGCCCCAGCATTTT
>TRBJ1-2|TRBD1|TRBV19|-
CASSLDRGNGYTF
TGTGCCAGTAGTCTGGACAGGGGGAACGGCTACACCTTC
>TRBJ2-1|TRBD2|TRBV10-1|-
CASSEGLAGGNEQFF
TGCGCCAGCAGCGAAGGACTAGCGGGAGGTAATGAGCAGTTCTTC
>TRBJ2-1|-|TRBV12-3/TRBV12-4|-
CASSRGDNEQFF
TGTGCCAGCAGCCGAGGCGACAATGAGCAGTTCTTC
>TRBJ2-7|-|TRBV5-4|-
CASSFTPAGEQYF
TGTGCCAGCAGCTTTACCCCCGCGGGCGAGCAGTACTTC
>TRBJ1-5|-|TRBV6-2/TRBV6-3|-
CASSRTDSNQPQHF
TGTGCCAGCAGCCGGACAGACAGCAATCAGCCCCAGCATTTT
>TRBJ2-4|TRBD1|TRBV7-8|-
CASSPSRTGLAKNIQYF
TGTGCCAGCAGCCCCAGCCGGACAGGCCTAGCCAAAAACATTCAGTACTTC
>TRBJ2-3|TRBD1|TRBV7-9|-
CASSTRTGTSTDTQYF
TGTGCCAGCAGCACCCGGACAGGGACTAGCACAGATACGCAGTATTTT
>TRBJ2-2|-|TRBV5-6|-
CASSRGDRRTGELFF
TGTGCCAGCAGCCGGGGGGACAGGCGCACCGGGGAGCTGTTTTTT
>TRBJ2-1|TRBD2|TRBV18|-
CASSPPSGRANEQFF
TGTGCCAGCTCACCACCTAGCGGGAGGGCCAATGAGCAGTTCTTC
>TRBJ1-2|-|TRBV14|few
CASSTGRTNYGYTF
TGTGCCAGCAGCACAGGACGGACAAACTATGGCTACACCTTC
>TRBJ1-1|TRBD1|TRBV11-2|-
CASSRYIGQGQNEAFF
TGTGCCAGCAGCCGTTATATCGGACAGGGACAAAATGAAGCTTTCTTT
>TRBJ1-6|-|TRBV4-1|-
CASSHQVTANSPLHF
TGCGCCAGCAGCCACCAGGTGACAGCCAATTCACCCCTCCACTTT
>TRBJ1-5|-|TRBV5-1|once
CASSSEGGGNQPQHF
TGCGCCAGCAGCTCCGAGGGGGGGGGCAATCAGCCCCAGCATTTT
>TRBJ2-5|-|TRBV14|once
CASSQRGFGETQYF
TGTGCCAGCAGTCAAAGGGGATTTGGGGAGACCCAGTACTTC
>TRBJ2-1|TRBD1|TRBV19|-
CASSLDRGYEQFF
TGTGCCAGTAGTTTGGACAGGGGCTATGAGCAGTTCTTC
>TRBJ2-1|-|TRBV2|few
CASSPEADNEQFF
TGTGCCAGCAGTCCGGAGGCAGACAATGAGCAGTTCTTC
>TRBJ2-7|-|TRBV14|-
CASSKRAAYEQYF
TGTGCCAGCAGCAAAAGAGCCGCCTACGAGCAGTACTTC
>TRBJ1-2|TRBD1|TRBV6-5|-
CASSYSTGGYGYTF
TGTGCCAGCAGTTACTCTACAGGGGGCTATGGCTACACCTTC
>TRBJ1-1|-|TRBV3-1/TRBV3-2|-
CASSQDSNTEAFF
TGTGCCAGCAGCCAAGACTCGAACACTGAAGCTTTCTTT
>TRBJ2-1|TRBD2|TRBV7-6|-
CASSSALAGEYNEQFF
TGTGCCAGCAGCTCGGCACTAGCGGGCGAATACAATGAGCAGTTCTTC
>TRBJ2-5|TRBD2|TRBV6-5|once
CASSLTSGGRETQYF
TGTGCCAGCAGTTTGACTAGCGGAGGGAGGGAGACCCAGTACTTC
>TRBJ1-1|-|TRBV6-5|-
CASSYLRGANTEAFF
TGTGCCAGCAGTTACCTACGGGGGGCGAACACTGAAGCTTTCTTT
>TRBJ1-4|-|TRBV5-1|-
CASSSDGQLFF
TGCGCCAGCAGCTCGGACGGACAGCTGTTTTTT
>TRBJ2-7|-|TRBV28|-
CASSFTTYEQYF
TGTGCCAGCAGTTTTACAACCTACGAGCAGTACTTC
>TRBJ1-5|-|TRBV29-1|-
CSVDKGSQPQHF
TGCAGCGTTGATAAGGGGTCCCAGCCCCAGCATTTT
>TRBJ2-7|TRBD2|TRBV4-1|-
CASSQGLAGSLYEQYF
TGCGCCAGCAGCCAAGGACTAGCGGGATCCCTCTACGAGCAGTACTTC
>TRBJ1-4|-|TRBV5-1|-
CASSLAQGDEKLFF
TGCGCCAGCAGCTTGGCCCAGGGTGATGAAAAACTGTTTTTT
>TRBJ2-7|TRBD1|TRBV29-1|-
CSVDRGRGTYEQYF
TGCAGCGTTGACAGGGGGAGAGGCACCTACGAGCAGTACTTC
>TRBJ1-1|TRBD1|TRBV14|-
CASSQLKTGQVSTEAFF
TGTGCCAGCAGCCAACTTAAGACAGGGCAAGTTTCCACTGAAGCTTTCTTT
>TRBJ1-6|TRBD1|TRBV20-1|-
CSASVGTDSPLHF
TGCAGTGCTAGTGTAGGGACAGATTCACCCCTCCACTTT
>TRBJ2-5|-|TRBV24-1|-
CATSDPGTSPETQYF
TGTGCCACCAGTGATCCCGGGACTTCCCCCGAGACCCAGTACTTC
>TRBJ2-1|-|TRBV6-5|-
CASSYRIGDTYNEQFF
TGTGCCAGCAGTTATCGGATAGGGGACACCTACAATGAGCAGTTCTTC
>TRBJ2-3|TRBD1|TRBV27|-
CASSSGTVRTDTQYF
TGTGCCAGCAGTTCCGGGACAGTTCGCACAGATACGCAGTATTTT
>TRBJ2-5|-|TRBV5-1|-
CASSPGGAVETQYF
TGCGCCAGCAGCCCTGGGGGGGCAGTCGAGACCCAGTACTTC
>TRBJ2-7|TRBD2|TRBV9|-
CASSVGGAGAAGEQYF
TGTGCCAGCAGCGTAGGTGGGGCGGGAGCAGCGGGAGAGCAGTACTTC
>TRBJ2-1|TRBD1|TRBV2|-
CASNGQGPYNEQFF
TGTGCCAGCAATGGACAGGGGCCCTACAATGAGCAGTTCTTC
>TRBJ2-1|TRBD2|TRBV7-2|-
CASSSGTSGSRQFF
TGTGCCAGCAGCTCCGGGACTAGCGGGAGTAGGCAGTTCTTC
>TRBJ2-3|-|TRBV29-1|-
CTQKWRGTIPLSSCGSTDTQYF
TGCACCCAAAAATGGAGGGGTACTATCCCCCTCTCGAGTTGTGGAAGCACAGATACGCAGTATTTT
>TRBJ1-1|TRBD1|TRBV5-6|-
CASSWGTQGILTEAFF
TGTGCCAGCAGCTGGGGAACACAGGGGATCCTCACTGAAGCTTTCTTT
>TRBJ1-4|TRBD1|TRBV7-9|-
CASSLEAGGNEKLFF
TGTGCCAGCAGCTTAGAGGCAGGGGGGAACGAAAAACTGTTTTTT
>TRBJ2-3|TRBD1|TRBV4-1|-
CASSQGGQPTDTQYF
TGCGCCAGCAGCCAAGGGGGACAGCCCACAGATACGCAGTATTTT
>TRBJ2-1|-|TRBV7-9|-
CASSTTGGRYNEQFF
TGTGCCAGCAGCACAACCGGGGGGCGTTACAATGAGCAGTTCTTC
>TRBJ2-1|-|TRBV3-1/TRBV3-2|-
CASSQGSASRFF
TGTGCCAGCAGCCAAGGGTCGGCTAGCCGGTTCTTC
>TRBJ1-2|-|TRBV10-3|-
CAISVWSGETYGYTF
TGTGCCATCAGTGTTTGGTCGGGTGAGACCTATGGCTACACCTTC
>TRBJ2-3|-|TRBV5-1|-
CASSTLAFGTDTQYF
TGCGCCAGCAGCACCCTAGCTTTTGGCACAGATACGCAGTATTTT